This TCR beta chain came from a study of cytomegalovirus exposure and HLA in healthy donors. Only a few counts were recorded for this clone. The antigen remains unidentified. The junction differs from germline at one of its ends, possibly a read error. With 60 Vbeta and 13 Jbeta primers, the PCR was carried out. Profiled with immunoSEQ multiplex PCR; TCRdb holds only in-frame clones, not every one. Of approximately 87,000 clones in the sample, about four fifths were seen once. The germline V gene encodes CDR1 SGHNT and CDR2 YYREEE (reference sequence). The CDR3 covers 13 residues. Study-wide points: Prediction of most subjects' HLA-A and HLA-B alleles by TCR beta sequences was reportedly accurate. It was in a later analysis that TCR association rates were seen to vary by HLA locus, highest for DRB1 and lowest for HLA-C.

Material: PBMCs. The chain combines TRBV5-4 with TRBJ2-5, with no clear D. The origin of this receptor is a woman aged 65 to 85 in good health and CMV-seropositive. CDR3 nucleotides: TGCGCCAGCAGCCAATGGCCGGGAGAGACCCAGTACTTC. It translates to CASSQWPGETQYF. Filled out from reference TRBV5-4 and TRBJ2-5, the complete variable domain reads ETGVTQSPTHLIKTRGQQVTLRCSSQSGHNTVSWYQQALGQGPQFIFQYYREEENGRGNFPPRFSGLQFPNYSSELNVNALELDDSALYLCASSQWPGETQYFGPGTRLLVL.